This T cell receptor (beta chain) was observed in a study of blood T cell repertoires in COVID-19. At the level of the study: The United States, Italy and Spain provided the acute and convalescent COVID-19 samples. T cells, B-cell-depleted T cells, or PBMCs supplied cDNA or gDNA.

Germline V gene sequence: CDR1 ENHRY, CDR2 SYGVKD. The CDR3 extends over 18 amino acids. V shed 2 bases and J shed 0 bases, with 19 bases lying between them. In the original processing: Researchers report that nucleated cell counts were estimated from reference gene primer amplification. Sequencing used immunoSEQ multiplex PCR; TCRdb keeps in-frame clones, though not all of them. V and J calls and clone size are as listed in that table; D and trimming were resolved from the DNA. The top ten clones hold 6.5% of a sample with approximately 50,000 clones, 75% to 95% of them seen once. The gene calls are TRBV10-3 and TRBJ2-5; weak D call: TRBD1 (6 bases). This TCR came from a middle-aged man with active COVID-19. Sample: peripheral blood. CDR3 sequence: CAISEGPPPGHNQETQYF. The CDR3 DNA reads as TGTGCCATCAGTGAGGGACCCCCACCGGGACACAACCAAGAGACCCAGTACTTC.